This T cell receptor (beta chain) appears in the sequencing data of a study of shared clonotypes between healthy human individuals. Concerning this clone itself: Its target is not known.

TCRdb keeps only in-frame clones here, not all; method: immunoSEQ multiplex PCR. The data hold about 2.2 million clones, with around 95% observed a single time. Germline V gene lookup returns CDR1 LNHDA and CDR2 SQIVND (reference sequence). This CDR3 contains 15 residues. Trimming took 3 bases from V and 7 from J, leaving 16 bases between them. CD8 cells classed as naive were CD45RO-negative and positively selected for CCR7, excluding terminally differentiated effector memory CD45RA+ cells. Every one of the donors was a Caucasian adult that lived in Nashville, Tennessee. General study points: Among donors, clonotype sharing was expected to be affected by sequencing depth. Of the naive CD4 clonotypes, roughly 5.5% were shared across a handful of donors. Lower generation probabilities were found for non-shared clonotypes than for those shared by all four donors.

Sequencing was done on a sample of naive CD8+ T cells from PBMCs. The source of this sequence is a man younger than 35 in good health. Some clones in this sample may be carry-over from other donors' samples. The chain combines TRBV19 with TRBJ1-5; a possible D gene is TRBD1 (5 bases). CDR3 amino acids: CASSIGPQGGQPQHF. DNA for the CDR3: TGTGCCAGTAGTATCGGGCCCCAGGGTGGGCAGCCCCAGCATTTT.